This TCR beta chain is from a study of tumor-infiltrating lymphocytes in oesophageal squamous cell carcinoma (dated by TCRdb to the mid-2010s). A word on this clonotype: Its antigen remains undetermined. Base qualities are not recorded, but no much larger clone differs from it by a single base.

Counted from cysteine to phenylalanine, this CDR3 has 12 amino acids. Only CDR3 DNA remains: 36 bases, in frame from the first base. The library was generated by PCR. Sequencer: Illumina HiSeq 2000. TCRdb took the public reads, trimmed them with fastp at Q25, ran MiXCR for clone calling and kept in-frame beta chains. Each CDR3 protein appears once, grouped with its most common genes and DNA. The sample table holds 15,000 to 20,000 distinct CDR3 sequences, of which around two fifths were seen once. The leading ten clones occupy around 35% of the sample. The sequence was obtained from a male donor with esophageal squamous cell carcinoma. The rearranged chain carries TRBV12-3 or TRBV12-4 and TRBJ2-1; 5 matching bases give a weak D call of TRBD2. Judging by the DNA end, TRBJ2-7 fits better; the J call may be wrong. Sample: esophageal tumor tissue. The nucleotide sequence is TGTGCCAGCAGTTTTGTTGGGAGCGAGCAGTACTTC. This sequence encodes CASSFVGSEQYF.